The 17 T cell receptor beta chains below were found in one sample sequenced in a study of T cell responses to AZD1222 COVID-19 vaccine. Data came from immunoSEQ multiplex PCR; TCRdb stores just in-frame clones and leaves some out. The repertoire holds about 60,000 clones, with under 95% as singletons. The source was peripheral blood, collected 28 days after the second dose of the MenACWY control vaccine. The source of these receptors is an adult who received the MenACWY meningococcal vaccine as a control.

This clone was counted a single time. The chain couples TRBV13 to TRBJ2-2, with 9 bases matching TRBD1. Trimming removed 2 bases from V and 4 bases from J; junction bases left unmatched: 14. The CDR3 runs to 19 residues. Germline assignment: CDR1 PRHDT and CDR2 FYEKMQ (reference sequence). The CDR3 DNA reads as TGTGCCAGCAGCTTATTCGACCGAGGGGGGACAGGGCCCACCGGGGAGCTGTTTTTT. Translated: CASSLFDRGGTGPTGELFF.

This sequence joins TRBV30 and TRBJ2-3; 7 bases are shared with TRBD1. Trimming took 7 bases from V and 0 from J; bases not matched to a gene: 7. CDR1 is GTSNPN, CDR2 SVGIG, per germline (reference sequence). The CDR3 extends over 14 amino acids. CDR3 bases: TGTGCCTTCAGAGGGGGCTCTAGCACAGATACGCAGTATTTT. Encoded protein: CAFRGGSSTDTQYF.

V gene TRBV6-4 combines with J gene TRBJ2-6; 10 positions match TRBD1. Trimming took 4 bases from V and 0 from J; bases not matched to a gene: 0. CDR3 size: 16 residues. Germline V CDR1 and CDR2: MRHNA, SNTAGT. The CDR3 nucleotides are TGTGCCAGCAGTGGGACAGGGGGCTCTGGGGCCAACGTCCTGACTTTC. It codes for CASSGTGGSGANVLTF.

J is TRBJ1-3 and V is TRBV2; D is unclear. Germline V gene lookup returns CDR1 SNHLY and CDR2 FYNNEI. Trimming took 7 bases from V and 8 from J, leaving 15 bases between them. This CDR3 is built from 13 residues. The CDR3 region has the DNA TGTGCCAGCATTGGGCGCGCTTCGGACACCATATATTTT. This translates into CASIGRASDTIYF.

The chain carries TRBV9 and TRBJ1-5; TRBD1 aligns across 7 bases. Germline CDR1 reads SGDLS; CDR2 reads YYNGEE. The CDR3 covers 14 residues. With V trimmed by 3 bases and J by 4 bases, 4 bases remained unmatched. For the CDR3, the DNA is TGTGCCAGCAGCGATGGGGACAGTAATCAGCCCCAGCATTTT. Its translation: CASSDGDSNQPQHF.

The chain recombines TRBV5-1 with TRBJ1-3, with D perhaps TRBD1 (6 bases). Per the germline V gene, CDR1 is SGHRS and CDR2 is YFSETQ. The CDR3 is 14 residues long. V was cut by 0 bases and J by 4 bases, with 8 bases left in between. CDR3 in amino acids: CASSLAGVGNTIYF. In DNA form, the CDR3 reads TGCGCCAGCAGCTTGGCAGGGGTCGGAAACACCATATATTTT.

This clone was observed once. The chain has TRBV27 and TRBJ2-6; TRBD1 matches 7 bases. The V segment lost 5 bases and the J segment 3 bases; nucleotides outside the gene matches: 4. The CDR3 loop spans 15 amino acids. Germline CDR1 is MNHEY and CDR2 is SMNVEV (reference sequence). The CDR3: CASSPTGSGANVLTF. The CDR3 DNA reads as TGTGCCAGCAGTCCGACAGGGAGTGGGGCCAACGTCCTGACTTTC.

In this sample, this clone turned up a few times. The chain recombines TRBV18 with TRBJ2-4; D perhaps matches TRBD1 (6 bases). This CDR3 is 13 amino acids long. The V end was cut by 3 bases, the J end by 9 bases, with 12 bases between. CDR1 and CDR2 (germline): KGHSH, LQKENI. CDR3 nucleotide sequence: TGTGCCAGCTCACCCGTCGGACAGCTCATTCAGTACTTC. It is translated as CASSPVGQLIQYF.

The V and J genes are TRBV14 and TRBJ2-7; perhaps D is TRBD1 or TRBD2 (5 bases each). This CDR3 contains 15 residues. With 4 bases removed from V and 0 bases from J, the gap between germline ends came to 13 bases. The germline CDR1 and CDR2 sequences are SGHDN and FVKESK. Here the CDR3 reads CASSPRGESSYEQYF. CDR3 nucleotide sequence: TGTGCCAGCAGCCCCCGAGGGGAGAGCTCCTACGAGCAGTACTTC.

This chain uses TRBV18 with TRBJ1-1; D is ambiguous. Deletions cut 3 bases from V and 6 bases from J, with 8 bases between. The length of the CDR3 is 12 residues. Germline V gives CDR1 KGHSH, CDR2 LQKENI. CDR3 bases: TGTGCCAGCTCACCCGCGGGCTCTGAAGCTTTCTTT. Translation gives CASSPAGSEAFF.

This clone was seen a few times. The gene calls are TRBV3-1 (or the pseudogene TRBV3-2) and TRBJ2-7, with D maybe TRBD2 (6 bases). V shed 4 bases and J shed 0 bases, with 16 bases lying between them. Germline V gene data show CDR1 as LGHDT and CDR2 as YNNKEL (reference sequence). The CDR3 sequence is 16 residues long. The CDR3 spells CASSPAGLGSSYEQYF. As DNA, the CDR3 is TGTGCCAGCAGCCCGGCGGGACTTGGAAGCTCCTACGAGCAGTACTTC.

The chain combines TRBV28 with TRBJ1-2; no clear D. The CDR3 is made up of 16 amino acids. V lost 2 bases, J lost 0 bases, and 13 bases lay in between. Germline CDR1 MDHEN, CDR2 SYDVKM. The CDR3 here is CASSLPGQSTNYGYTF. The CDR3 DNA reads TGTGCCAGCAGTTTACCAGGCCAGTCCACTAACTATGGCTACACCTTC.

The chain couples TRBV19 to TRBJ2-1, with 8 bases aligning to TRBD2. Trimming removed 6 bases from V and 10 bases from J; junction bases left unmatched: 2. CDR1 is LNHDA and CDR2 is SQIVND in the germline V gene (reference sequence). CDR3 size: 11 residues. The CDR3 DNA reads TGTGCCAGTAGCCGACTAGCGGAGCAGTTCTTC. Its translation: CASSRLAEQFF.

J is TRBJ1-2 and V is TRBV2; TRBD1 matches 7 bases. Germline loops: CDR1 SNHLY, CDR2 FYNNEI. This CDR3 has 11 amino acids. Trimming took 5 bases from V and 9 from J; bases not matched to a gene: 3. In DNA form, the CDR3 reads TGTGCCAGCAGTACAGGGGCGAGCTACACCTTC. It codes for CASSTGASYTF.

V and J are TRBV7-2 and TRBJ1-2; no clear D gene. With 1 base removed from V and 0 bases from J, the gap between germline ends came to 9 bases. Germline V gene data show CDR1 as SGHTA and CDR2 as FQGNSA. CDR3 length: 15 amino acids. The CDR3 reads CASSLVGDSNYGYTF. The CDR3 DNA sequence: TGTGCCAGCAGCTTAGTCGGGGATTCTAACTATGGCTACACCTTC.

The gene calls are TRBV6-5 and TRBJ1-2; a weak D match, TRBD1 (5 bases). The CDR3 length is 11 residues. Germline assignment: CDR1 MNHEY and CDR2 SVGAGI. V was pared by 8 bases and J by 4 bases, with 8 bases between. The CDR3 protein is CASWGLYGYTF. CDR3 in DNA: TGTGCCAGCTGGGGACTCTATGGCTACACCTTC.

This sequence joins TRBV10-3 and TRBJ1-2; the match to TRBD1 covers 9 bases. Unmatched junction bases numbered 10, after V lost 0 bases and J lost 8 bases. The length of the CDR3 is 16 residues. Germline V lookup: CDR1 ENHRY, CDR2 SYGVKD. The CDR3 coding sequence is TGTGCCATCAGTGAGTCCTCCGGGACAGGGTTAGGAGGCTACACCTTC. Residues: CAISESSGTGLGGYTF.